This TCR beta chain was observed in a study of cytomegalovirus exposure and HLA in healthy donors. Overall study: Later analysis reported that the 95 to 150 validation repertoires shared the platform of the approximately 670 first-cohort repertoires.

This clone was seen only a few times. Trimming stripped 2 bases from V and 6 bases from J, with 17 bases between. The CDR3 is 15 amino acids. Profiled with immunoSEQ multiplex PCR; TCRdb holds only in-frame clones, not every one. In the table there are about 180,000 clones, approximately 87% of which are singletons. What was sequenced was PBMCs. The TCR originated in a woman aged 25 to 45 in good health and CMV-seronegative. The rearrangement links TRBV6-7 to TRBJ2-7; D is possibly TRBD1 (6 bases). TRBV6-7 is an ORF for which the function is uncertain. Written as DNA, the CDR3 is TGTGCCAGCAGTTACAGATACAGGGAGAAGGGCGAGCAGTACTTC. Translating gives CASSYRYREKGEQYF.